A selection of T cell receptor beta chains follows, all from one sample in a study of blood T cell repertoires in COVID-19. Profiled with immunoSEQ multiplex PCR; TCRdb holds only in-frame clones, not every one. The table includes 200,000 to 250,000 clones, roughly four fifths detected once. Specimen: peripheral blood. The receptors shown here come from a woman between 45 and 60 years old with acute or convalescent COVID-19. Each CDR3 is given with its conserved first and last residue. The order of the fields is V gene, J gene, clone size, CDR3 protein. The size entry is marked missing in some rows and otherwise reads once, few, many or a size class.

v_call: TRBV11-2
j_call: TRBJ1-1
clone_size: -
cdr3_aa: CASSPSVHLGAEAFF

v_call: TRBV7-9
j_call: TRBJ2-1
clone_size: -
cdr3_aa: CASSRRLYNEQFF

v_call: TRBV7-2
j_call: TRBJ1-5
clone_size: -
cdr3_aa: CASSSRQGGNQPQHF

v_call: TRBV28
j_call: TRBJ1-2
clone_size: -
cdr3_aa: CASSRTGQISYGYTF

v_call: TRBV2
j_call: TRBJ1-5
clone_size: -
cdr3_aa: CASSDGGPRGNQPQHF

v_call: TRBV3-1/TRBV3-2
j_call: TRBJ2-3
clone_size: -
cdr3_aa: CASSQAGGRGDTQYF

v_call: TRBV9
j_call: TRBJ1-2
clone_size: -
cdr3_aa: CASSVAGGQGYGYTF

v_call: TRBV4-3
j_call: TRBJ2-3
clone_size: -
cdr3_aa: CASSQGSNPSTDTQYF

v_call: TRBV7-9
j_call: TRBJ1-4
clone_size: few
cdr3_aa: CASSRDRAHEKLFF

v_call: TRBV18
j_call: TRBJ1-1
clone_size: -
cdr3_aa: CASSPETGVFTEAFF

v_call: TRBV6-2/TRBV6-3
j_call: TRBJ1-1
clone_size: -
cdr3_aa: CASSPRDRTEAFF

v_call: TRBV5-1
j_call: TRBJ1-1
clone_size: -
cdr3_aa: CASRRESTEAFF

v_call: TRBV19
j_call: TRBJ2-3
clone_size: -
cdr3_aa: CASGQGYQDTQYF

v_call: TRBV12-3/TRBV12-4
j_call: TRBJ2-1
clone_size: -
cdr3_aa: CASSRDQGGEQFF

v_call: TRBV5-1
j_call: TRBJ2-2
clone_size: -
cdr3_aa: CASSSQGSPNTGELFF

v_call: TRBV25-1
j_call: TRBJ2-1
clone_size: -
cdr3_aa: CASSELSRNNEQFF

v_call: TRBV3-1/TRBV3-2
j_call: TRBJ2-3
clone_size: -
cdr3_aa: CASSQVGLAGGTDTQYF

v_call: TRBV28
j_call: TRBJ2-2
clone_size: -
cdr3_aa: CASSLSGIPNTGELFF

v_call: TRBV3-1/TRBV3-2
j_call: TRBJ2-7
clone_size: many
cdr3_aa: CASSQEAGIPYEQYF

v_call: TRBV4-2
j_call: TRBJ2-1
clone_size: -
cdr3_aa: CASSQRRQGAYNEQFF

v_call: TRBV7-9
j_call: TRBJ1-2
clone_size: -
cdr3_aa: CASSHTGLRKNGYTF

v_call: TRBV19
j_call: TRBJ1-2
clone_size: few
cdr3_aa: CASWTGEFRYGYTF

v_call: TRBV7-7
j_call: TRBJ2-2
clone_size: -
cdr3_aa: CASRGGLTGELFF

v_call: TRBV12-3/TRBV12-4
j_call: TRBJ1-1
clone_size: -
cdr3_aa: CASSKTRTEAFF

v_call: TRBV5-8
j_call: TRBJ1-5
clone_size: -
cdr3_aa: CASTPRVGFSNQPQHF

v_call: TRBV5-1
j_call: TRBJ1-6
clone_size: few
cdr3_aa: CASSLESSYNSPLHF

v_call: TRBV5-1
j_call: TRBJ1-1
clone_size: once
cdr3_aa: CASSLDILNTEAFF

v_call: TRBV6-2/TRBV6-3
j_call: TRBJ1-2
clone_size: -
cdr3_aa: CASSYSAGNPYGYTF

v_call: TRBV19
j_call: TRBJ1-2
clone_size: -
cdr3_aa: CASTTGTGAYGYTF

v_call: TRBV29-1
j_call: TRBJ2-3
clone_size: -
cdr3_aa: CSVGYGGATDTQYF

v_call: TRBV10-1
j_call: TRBJ2-3
clone_size: -
cdr3_aa: CASNSGQASTDTQYF

v_call: TRBV18
j_call: TRBJ2-7
clone_size: -
cdr3_aa: CASSGGTGNRAGEQYF

v_call: TRBV27
j_call: TRBJ1-2
clone_size: -
cdr3_aa: CASRPQGVSGYTF

v_call: TRBV27
j_call: TRBJ1-5
clone_size: -
cdr3_aa: CASTGGTGNQPQHF

v_call: TRBV6-6
j_call: TRBJ1-2
clone_size: -
cdr3_aa: CASSYEGTRDGYTF

v_call: TRBV12-3/TRBV12-4
j_call: TRBJ1-2
clone_size: -
cdr3_aa: CASSLGGNYGYTF

v_call: TRBV28
j_call: TRBJ2-7
clone_size: -
cdr3_aa: CASSFTGWYEQYF

v_call: TRBV6-5
j_call: TRBJ2-1
clone_size: -
cdr3_aa: CASAGGRTADEQFF

v_call: TRBV27
j_call: TRBJ2-1
clone_size: -
cdr3_aa: CASSSYHDEQFF

v_call: TRBV20-1
j_call: TRBJ2-7
clone_size: -
cdr3_aa: CSASSHFGTAREQYF

v_call: TRBV28
j_call: TRBJ2-5
clone_size: once
cdr3_aa: CASSWDQGGETQYF